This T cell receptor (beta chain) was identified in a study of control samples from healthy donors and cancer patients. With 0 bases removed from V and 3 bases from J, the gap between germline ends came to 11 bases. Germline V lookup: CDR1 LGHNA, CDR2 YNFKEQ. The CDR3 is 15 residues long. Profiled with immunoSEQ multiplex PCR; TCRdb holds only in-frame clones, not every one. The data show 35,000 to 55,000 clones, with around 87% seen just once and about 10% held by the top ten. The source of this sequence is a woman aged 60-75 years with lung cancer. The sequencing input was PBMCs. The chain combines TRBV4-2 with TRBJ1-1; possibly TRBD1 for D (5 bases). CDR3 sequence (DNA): TGTGCCAGCAGCCAAGATCAGGGTGTGGACACTGAAGCTTTCTTT. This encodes CASSQDQGVDTEAFF.